This TCR beta chain was sequenced in a study of early T cells in non-severe SARS-CoV-2 infection. Study in general: Alpha and beta chains were unpaired, from unsorted whole-blood bulk RNA. Whole-study findings and limits: Reliance on VDJdb matching favored anti-spike CD8 responses; private and CD4 specificities were missed.

Individually, cDNA molecules had unique molecular identifiers attached to them. TCRdb itself ran the 5' RACE reads through MiXCR, one entry per CDR3 protein. The sample yields about 30,000 distinct CDR3 sequences, roughly 5.4% seen once. A remark on this clonotype: Its matching antigen is unknown.

The CDR3 is 15 amino acids. With V trimmed by 5 bases and J by 1 base, 10 bases remained unmatched. CDR1 and CDR2 (germline): DFQATT, SNEGSKA (reference sequence). What was sequenced was whole blood. The source is an adult who was a healthcare worker with PCR-confirmed SARS-CoV-2 infection or an uninfected control (not recorded which). The chain combines TRBV20-1 with TRBJ2-5; 7 bases are a match to TRBD1. In nucleotides, the CDR3 is TGCAGTGCTTTTCCATGGGACAGACCCCAAGAGACCCAGTACTTC. It codes for CSAFPWDRPQETQYF.